Listed here are 25 T cell receptor beta chains from one sample, sequenced in a study of cytomegalovirus exposure and HLA in healthy donors. The repertoire was sequenced with immunoSEQ multiplex PCR; TCRdb's copy has only in-frame clones and lacks some. The table records roughly 130,000 clones, roughly 89% of them present only once. The sequenced material came from PBMCs. These receptor sequences come from a woman between 18 and 30 years old in good health and CMV-seropositive.

V and J are TRBV27 and TRBJ1-2; D may be TRBD1 (5 bases). Germline CDR1 MNHEY, CDR2 SMNVEV (reference sequence). There are 17 residues in the CDR3. Deletions cut 3 bases from V and 0 bases from J, with 17 bases between. CDR3 DNA sequence: TGTGCCAGCAGTTTCGTGCCAGGGTTTGGGACTAACTATGGCTACACCTTC. Protein: CASSFVPGFGTNYGYTF.

The rearrangement uses TRBV19 and TRBJ1-5; D possibly corresponds to TRBD1 (6 bases). V was pared by 7 bases and J by 2 bases, with 18 bases between. This CDR3 has 16 residues. Germline CDR1 and CDR2: LNHDA and SQIVND (reference sequence). CDR3 in DNA: TGTGCCAGTATCCCGAAGCGGGGGGGCGGCAATCAGCCCCAGCATTTT. As protein: CASIPKRGGGNQPQHF.

This clone was observed a handful of times. V and J are TRBV6-5 and TRBJ1-6; possible D gene TRBD1, 5 bases. V gave up 0 bases and J gave up 7 bases, with 13 bases separating them. Germline-derived CDR1 and CDR2 are MNHEY and SVGAGI. There are 16 residues in the CDR3. The CDR3 DNA reads as TGTGCCAGCAGTTACTCGATAGGGGCAGACAATTCACCCCTCCACTTT. Translated: CASSYSIGADNSPLHF.

The chain links TRBV2 to TRBJ2-7; 7 bases align to TRBD1. This CDR3 contains 17 residues. From germline, CDR1 is SNHLY and CDR2 FYNNEI. Losses at the gene ends were 4 bases for V and 3 bases for J; bases not matched to a gene: 15. CDR3 sequence: CASSVLSALRQGYEQYF. Written as DNA, the CDR3 is TGTGCCAGCAGTGTTCTCTCGGCATTACGACAGGGCTACGAGCAGTACTTC.

This chain connects TRBV11-2 to TRBJ2-3; no clear D. Germline CDR1 reads SGHAT; CDR2 reads FQNNGV. CDR3 length equals 13 residues. The V end lost 3 bases, the J end lost 3 bases, and 7 bases lay between the germline ends. CDR3 region: CASSFLLTDTQYF. CDR3 nucleotides: TGTGCCAGCAGCTTTCTTTTGACAGATACGCAGTATTTT. Filled out from reference TRBV11-2 and TRBJ2-3, the complete variable domain reads EAGVAQSPRYKIIEKRQSVAFWCNPISGHATLYWYQQILGQGPKLLIQFQNNGVVDDSQLPKDRFSAERLKGVDSTLKIQPAKLEDSAVYLCASSFLLTDTQYFGPGTRLTVL.

The J gene is TRBJ1-2, the V gene TRBV6-1; TRBD1 agrees at 7 bases. The germline gives CDR1 MNHNS, CDR2 SASEGT. The junction had 6 bases not matched to a gene; V was cut back by 4 bases and J by 4 bases. The CDR3 consists of 14 residues. This chain's CDR3 is CASSVRTGLYGYTF. The CDR3 bases are TGTGCCAGCAGTGTTAGGACAGGCCTCTATGGCTACACCTTC.

This rearrangement joins TRBV4-3 to TRBJ1-2; possibly TRBD1 for D (6 bases). V was pared by 5 bases and J by 7 bases, with 20 bases between. Germline-derived CDR1 and CDR2 are LGHNA and YSLEER. This CDR3 contains 15 residues. The CDR3 is CASSTQGTLGSGYTF. CDR3 nucleotides: TGCGCCAGCAGCACCCAGGGGACCCTAGGCAGTGGCTACACCTTC.

The chain recombines TRBV6-1 with TRBJ2-7; TRBD2 might be the D (6 bases). Trimming left V 0 bases short and J 6 bases short, with 15 bases between. Germline CDR1 reads MNHNS; CDR2 reads SASEGT. The CDR3 is 15 residues long. The CDR3 region is CASSEARGFLSEQYF. The CDR3 DNA follows: TGTGCCAGCAGTGAAGCCCGGGGGTTTCTCTCCGAGCAGTACTTC.

This chain connects TRBV21-1 to TRBJ1-6; the table's TRBD1 call for D was not verified on the DNA. TRBV21-1 is a listed pseudogene. The CDR3 is made up of 15 amino acids. DNA of the CDR3: TGTGCCAGCAGCATAAACCGGGACAAACATTCACCCCTCCACTTT. Protein: CASSINRDKHSPLHF.

The chain links TRBV5-1 to TRBJ2-1; the match to TRBD2 covers 7 bases. Looked up from germline, CDR1 is SGHRS and CDR2 is YFSETQ. The CDR3 contains 16 residues. The junction had 13 bases not matched to a gene; V was cut back by 3 bases and J by 7 bases. CDR3 sequence (DNA): TGCGCCAGCAGCTCCCTGGGTGGAGGGGAGGGGAATGAGCAGTTCTTC. This encodes CASSSLGGGEGNEQFF.

The chain couples TRBV27 to TRBJ2-5; D is possibly TRBD2 (6 bases). Trimming left V 6 bases short and J 5 bases short, with 13 bases between. The CDR3 runs to 13 residues. Germline values: CDR1 MNHEY, CDR2 SMNVEV (reference sequence). The chain's CDR3 is CASRPGDRETQYF. DNA for the CDR3: TGTGCCAGCAGGCCGGGAGATAGGGAGACCCAGTACTTC.

The chain links TRBV6-1 to TRBJ2-1, with TRBD1 as a possible D gene (6 bases). CDR3 size: 15 residues. The germline CDR1 and CDR2 sequences are MNHNS and SASEGT. The V and J ends lost 1 base and 7 bases respectively, with 14 bases between them. CDR3 amino acids: CASSEVQGPGNEQFF. The CDR3 DNA reads TGTGCCAGCAGTGAAGTTCAGGGGCCGGGAAATGAGCAGTTCTTC.

V gene TRBV5-4 combines with J gene TRBJ2-3; D perhaps matches TRBD1 (6 bases). V was clipped by 7 bases and J by 3 bases, with 21 bases between them. CDR1 is SGHNT and CDR2 is YYREEE in the germline V gene (reference sequence). The length of the CDR3 is 16 residues. The CDR3 spells CASRGPGHSITDTQYF. In nucleotides, the CDR3 is TGTGCCAGCCGAGGCCCGGGACATTCAATTACAGATACGCAGTATTTT.

V usage is TRBV5-6 and J usage is TRBJ2-7, with 10 bases aligning to TRBD2. The trim removed 4 bases at V and 6 bases at J, leaving 10 bases unmatched. The CDR3 is made up of 15 amino acids. Germline assignment: CDR1 SGHDT and CDR2 YYEEEE. CDR3 nucleotide sequence: TGTGCCAGCAGCCCTACTAGCGGGGCAACGGGCGAGCAGTACTTC. Translated: CASSPTSGATGEQYF.

The chain joins TRBV11-2 to TRBJ2-2; 9 bases map to TRBD2. Losses at the gene ends were 5 bases for V and 4 bases for J; bases not matched to a gene: 8. The CDR3 is made up of 16 amino acids. The germline V gene encodes CDR1 SGHAT and CDR2 FQNNGV. This CDR3 reads CASSHNSGGFTGELFF. The CDR3 DNA follows: TGTGCCAGCAGCCATAATAGCGGGGGTTTCACCGGGGAGCTGTTTTTT. The full variable domain, with the rest looked up from reference TRBV11-2 and TRBJ2-2, is EAGVAQSPRYKIIEKRQSVAFWCNPISGHATLYWYQQILGQGPKLLIQFQNNGVVDDSQLPKDRFSAERLKGVDSTLKIQPAKLEDSAVYLCASSHNSGGFTGELFFGEGSRLTVL.

The chain carries TRBV5-8 and TRBJ2-7; D possibly corresponds to TRBD2 (6 bases). This CDR3 is 14 amino acids long. Trimming stripped 4 bases from V and 3 bases from J, with 14 bases between. The germline V gene encodes CDR1 SGHTS and CDR2 YDEGEE. CDR3: CASSRRGPNYEQYF. For the CDR3, the DNA is TGTGCCAGCAGCCGGAGGGGCCCGAACTACGAGCAGTACTTC.

The genes are TRBV11-3 and TRBJ2-7; 10 bases align to TRBD1. CDR1 and CDR2 (germline): SGHNT, YENEEA. V trimming: 6 bases; J trimming: 2 bases; junction bases outside the gene matches: 4. This CDR3 has 14 amino acids. The CDR3 sequence is CASSDRGRPYEQYF. CDR3 DNA: TGTGCCAGCAGTGACAGGGGGCGTCCCTACGAGCAGTACTTC. Full variable domain (outside the CDR3, taken from reference TRBV11-3 and TRBJ2-7): EAGVVQSPRYKIIEKKQPVAFWCNPISGHNTLYWYLQNLGQGPELLIRYENEEAVDDSQLPKDRFSAERLKGVDSTLKIQPAELGDSAVYLCASSDRGRPYEQYFGPGTRLTVT.

CDR3 residues: CASSLGTSDNNEQFF. DNA for the CDR3: TGTGCCAGCAGTTTAGGGACTAGCGATAACAATGAGCAGTTCTTC. The chain is built from TRBV28 and TRBJ2-1, with 10 bases aligning to TRBD2. Germline V gene sequence: CDR1 MDHEN, CDR2 SYDVKM. Unmatched junction bases numbered 3, after V lost 2 bases and J lost 5 bases. CDR3 length: 15 residues. The complete variable domain, with remaining parts taken from reference TRBV28 and TRBJ2-1, reads DVKVTQSSRYLVKRTGEKVFLECVQDMDHENMFWYRQDPGLGLRLIYFSYDVKMKEKGDIPEGYSVSREKKERFSLILESASTNQTSMYLCASSLGTSDNNEQFFGPGTRLTVL.

The chain has TRBV9 and TRBJ1-1; D unresolved. The CDR3 loop spans 16 amino acids. The ends were cut back, 6 bases at V and 2 bases at J, with 20 bases in the middle. Germline V gives CDR1 SGDLS, CDR2 YYNGEE. CDR3 residues: CASKNIQSGSNTEAFF. CDR3 sequence (DNA): TGTGCCAGCAAAAATATTCAGAGCGGGAGTAACACTGAAGCTTTCTTT.

This chain uses TRBV5-8 with TRBJ1-5, with TRBD1 matching 8 bases. V lost 6 bases and J lost 2; bases outside the gene matches: 4. CDR1 and CDR2 from the germline V gene are SGHTS and YDEGEE. The CDR3 has 14 amino acids. DNA of the CDR3: TGTGCCAGCAAAGCCAGGGGGCGCAATCAGCCCCAGCATTTT. It is translated as CASKARGRNQPQHF.

V and J are TRBV9 and TRBJ1-1, with a possible D match to TRBD1 (6 bases). V was pared by 4 bases and J by 3 bases, with 16 bases between. The germline V gene has CDR1 SGDLS and CDR2 YYNGEE. CDR3 length equals 15 residues. The CDR3 sequence is CASSRDMGRDTEAFF. For the CDR3, the DNA is TGTGCCAGCAGCCGGGACATGGGAAGGGACACTGAAGCTTTCTTT.

The chain combines TRBV5-1 with TRBJ2-2; 11 nucleotides agree with TRBD2. The CDR3 extends over 15 amino acids. CDR1 is SGHRS and CDR2 is YFSETQ in the germline V gene. J was trimmed by 3 bases and V by 4 bases; bases with no gene match: 2. CDR3 sequence reads: CASSGTSGYTGELFF. In nucleotides, the CDR3 is TGCGCCAGCAGCGGGACTAGCGGATACACCGGGGAGCTGTTTTTT.

The chain has TRBV29-1 and TRBJ2-1; 10 positions match TRBD1. This CDR3 contains 14 residues. The ends lost 3 bases at V and 2 bases at J; junction bases unmatched: 1. CDR1 and CDR2 (germline): SQVTM, ANQGSEA. The CDR3 sequence is CSVEGTGAYNEQFF. CDR3 coding DNA: TGCAGCGTTGAGGGGACAGGGGCCTACAATGAGCAGTTCTTC.

The chain couples TRBV5-4 to TRBJ2-1; 14 bases align to TRBD2. There are 15 residues in the CDR3. Germline CDR1 reads SGHNT; CDR2 reads YYREEE (reference sequence). With 4 bases clipped from V and 6 bases from J, the junction kept 3 bases outside the gene matches. CDR3 coding DNA: TGTGCCAGCAGCCCGGGGACTAGCGGGGGCAATGAGCAGTTCTTC. Its protein product is CASSPGTSGGNEQFF.

Comment on this clone: Within the sample, other DNA sequences also encode this same CDR3. The chain couples TRBV27 to TRBJ1-5; 9 bases are a match to TRBD1. Germline CDR1 MNHEY, CDR2 SMNVEV (reference sequence). The CDR3 extends over 12 amino acids. V shed 5 bases and J 7 bases; nucleotides not matched to a gene: 0. The CDR3 loop is CASSTGGQPQHF. DNA for the CDR3: TGTGCCAGCAGTACAGGGGGCCAGCCCCAGCATTTT.